This T cell receptor beta chain was sequenced for a study of beta chain features in type 1 diabetes. The CDR3 has 17 amino acids. V lost 1 base, J lost 0 bases, and 8 bases stayed unmatched. Germline V gives CDR1 SGHTA, CDR2 FQGNSA. Every isolated RNA sample was fully reverse transcribed, so sequencing captured expressed TCRB transcripts. Sequencing used immunoSEQ multiplex PCR; TCRdb keeps in-frame clones, though not all of them. The sample includes around 250,000 clones, about 25% of them seen just once. This clone occurred many times. The clonotype originates from a man aged 25-45 years in good health. What was sequenced was central memory CD4+ T cells from blood. The chain has TRBV7-2 and TRBJ2-5; 7 bases agree with TRBD2. For the CDR3, the DNA is TGTGCCAGCAGCTTAGGGCCTAGCGGATGGTACCAAGAGACCCAGTACTTC. Residues: CASSLGPSGWYQETQYF.